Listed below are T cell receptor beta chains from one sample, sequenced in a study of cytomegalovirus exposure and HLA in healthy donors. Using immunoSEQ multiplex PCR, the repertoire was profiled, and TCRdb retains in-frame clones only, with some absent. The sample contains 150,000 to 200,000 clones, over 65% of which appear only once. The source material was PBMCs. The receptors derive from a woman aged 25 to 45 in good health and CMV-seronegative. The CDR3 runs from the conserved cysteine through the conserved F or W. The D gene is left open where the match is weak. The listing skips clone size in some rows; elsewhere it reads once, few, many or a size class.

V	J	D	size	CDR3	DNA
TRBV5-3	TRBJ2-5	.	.	CARSASWETQYF	TGTGCCAGAAGCGCGAGTTGGGAGACCCAGTACTTC
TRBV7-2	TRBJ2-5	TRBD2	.	CASSPRLAGKETQYF	TGTGCCAGCAGCCCGAGACTAGCGGGTAAAGAGACCCAGTACTTC
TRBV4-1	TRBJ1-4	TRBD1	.	CASSGQVGAEKLFF	TGCGCCAGCAGCGGACAGGTCGGGGCCGAAAAACTGTTTTTT
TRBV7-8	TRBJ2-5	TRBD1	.	CASSPGTGGAETQYF	TGTGCCAGCAGCCCCGGGACAGGGGGCGCGGAGACCCAGTACTTC
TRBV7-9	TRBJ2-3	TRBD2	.	CASSFREGRADTQYF	TGTGCCAGCAGCTTTCGGGAGGGAAGGGCAGATACGCAGTATTTT
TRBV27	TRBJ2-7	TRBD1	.	CASSLLDRVGEQYF	TGTGCCAGCAGTTTATTGGACAGGGTGGGGGAGCAGTACTTC
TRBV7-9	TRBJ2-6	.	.	CASSFMTTGNSGANVLTF	TGTGCCAGCAGCTTTATGACCACAGGGAACTCTGGGGCCAACGTCCTGACTTTC
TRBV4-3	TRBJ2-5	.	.	CASSQDLGGWEQYF	TGCGCCAGCAGCCAAGATCTGGGGGGATGGGAGCAGTACTTC
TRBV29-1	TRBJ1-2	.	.	CSVGERDYGYTF	TGCAGCGTTGGGGAGAGGGACTATGGCTACACCTTC
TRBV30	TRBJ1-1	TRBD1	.	CAWSPGGGNTEAFF	TGTGCCTGGAGCCCAGGGGGTGGGAACACTGAAGCTTTCTTT
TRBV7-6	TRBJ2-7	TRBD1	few	CASSEPGQSYEQYF	TGTGCCAGCAGCGAACCGGGACAGAGCTACGAGCAGTACTTC
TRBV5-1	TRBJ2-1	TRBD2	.	CASSLEVRAGVNEQFF	TGCGCCAGCAGCTTGGAGGTTAGAGCGGGAGTCAATGAGCAGTTCTTC
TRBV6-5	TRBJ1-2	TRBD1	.	CASSKGQGDYGYTF	TGTGCCAGCAGTAAGGGACAGGGAGACTATGGCTACACCTTC
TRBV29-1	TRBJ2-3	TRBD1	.	CSVEWTGGPDTQYF	TGCAGCGTTGAATGGACAGGGGGACCCGATACGCAGTATTTT
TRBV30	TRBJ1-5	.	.	CAWSVAGSNQPQHF	TGTGCCTGGAGTGTAGCCGGGAGCAATCAGCCCCAGCATTTT
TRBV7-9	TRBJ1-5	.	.	CSSSLGSQPQHF	TGTTCCAGCAGCTTAGGAAGCCAGCCCCAGCATTTT
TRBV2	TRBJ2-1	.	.	CASGVGRERGLEQFF	TGTGCCAGCGGAGTAGGGCGGGAAAGGGGCCTTGAGCAGTTCTTC
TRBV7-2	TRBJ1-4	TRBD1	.	CASSPNRGGLEKLFF	TGTGCCAGCAGCCCCAACAGGGGTGGGTTGGAAAAACTGTTTTTT
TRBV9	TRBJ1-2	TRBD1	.	CASSVDRTGRDYGYTF	TGTGCCAGCAGCGTAGATAGGACAGGGAGGGACTATGGCTACACCTTC
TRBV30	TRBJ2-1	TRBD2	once	CAWSLGLAGGKNEQFF	TGTGCCTGGAGTTTAGGACTAGCGGGAGGTAAGAATGAGCAGTTCTTC
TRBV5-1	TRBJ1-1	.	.	CASSLGGGGGEAFF	TGCGCCAGCAGCTTGGGCGGGGGCGGGGGGGAAGCTTTCTTT
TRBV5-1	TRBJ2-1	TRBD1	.	CASSTHRGSSNEQFF	TGCGCCAGCAGCACCCACAGGGGTTCTTCCAATGAGCAGTTCTTC
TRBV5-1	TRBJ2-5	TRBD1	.	CASSLETGGGETQYF	TGCGCCAGCAGCTTGGAGACAGGGGGCGGGGAGACCCAGTACTTC
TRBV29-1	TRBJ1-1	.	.	CSAERGTEAFF	TGCAGCGCGGAAAGAGGCACTGAAGCTTTCTTT
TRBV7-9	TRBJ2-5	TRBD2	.	CASSLVSLAGGRQETQYF	TGTGCCAGCAGCTTAGTGTCGCTAGCGGGGGGGCGTCAAGAGACCCAGTACTTC
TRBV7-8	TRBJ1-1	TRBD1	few	CASSPRDRRLSTEAFF	TGTGCCAGCAGCCCCAGGGACAGGCGACTAAGCACTGAAGCTTTCTTT